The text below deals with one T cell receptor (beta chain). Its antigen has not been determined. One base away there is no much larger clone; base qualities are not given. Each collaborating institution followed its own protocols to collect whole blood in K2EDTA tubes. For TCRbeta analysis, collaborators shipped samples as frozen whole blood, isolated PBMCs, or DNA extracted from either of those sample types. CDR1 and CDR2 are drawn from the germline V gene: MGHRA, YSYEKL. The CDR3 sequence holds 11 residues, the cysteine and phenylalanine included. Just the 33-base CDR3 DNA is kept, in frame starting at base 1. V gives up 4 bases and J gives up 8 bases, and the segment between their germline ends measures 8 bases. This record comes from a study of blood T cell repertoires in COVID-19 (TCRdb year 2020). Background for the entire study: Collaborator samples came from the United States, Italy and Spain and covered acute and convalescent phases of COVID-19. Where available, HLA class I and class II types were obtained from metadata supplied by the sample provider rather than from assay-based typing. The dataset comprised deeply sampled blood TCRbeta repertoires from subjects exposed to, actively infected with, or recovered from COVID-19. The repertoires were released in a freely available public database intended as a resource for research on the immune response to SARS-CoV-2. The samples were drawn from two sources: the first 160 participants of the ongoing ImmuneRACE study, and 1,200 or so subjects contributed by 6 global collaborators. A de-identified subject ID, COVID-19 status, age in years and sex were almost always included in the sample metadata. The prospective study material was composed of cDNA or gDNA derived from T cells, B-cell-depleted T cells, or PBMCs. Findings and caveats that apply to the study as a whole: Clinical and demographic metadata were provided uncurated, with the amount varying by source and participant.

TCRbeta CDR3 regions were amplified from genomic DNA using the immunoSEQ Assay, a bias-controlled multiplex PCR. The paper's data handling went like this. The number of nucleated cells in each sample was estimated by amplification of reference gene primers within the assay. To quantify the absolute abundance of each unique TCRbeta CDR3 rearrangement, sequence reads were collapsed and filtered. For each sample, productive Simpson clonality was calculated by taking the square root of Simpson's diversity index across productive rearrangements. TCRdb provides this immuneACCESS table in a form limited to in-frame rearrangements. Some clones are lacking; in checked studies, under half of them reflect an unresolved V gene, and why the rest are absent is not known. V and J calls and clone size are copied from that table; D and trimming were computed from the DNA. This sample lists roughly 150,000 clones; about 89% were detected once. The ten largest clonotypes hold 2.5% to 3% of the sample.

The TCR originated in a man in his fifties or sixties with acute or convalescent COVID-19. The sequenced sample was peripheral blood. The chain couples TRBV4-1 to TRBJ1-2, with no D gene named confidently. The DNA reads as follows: TGCGCCAGCAGCCGAGAGAGCGGCTACACCTTC. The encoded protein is CASSRESGYTF.